The clone carrying this TCR beta chain was recorded a few times. These data originate in a study of blood T cell repertoires in COVID-19. Study-wide background: PBMCs, B-cell-depleted T cells, or T cells provided the cDNA or gDNA that made up the material.

Profiled with immunoSEQ multiplex PCR; TCRdb holds only in-frame clones, not every one. The data show over 300,000 clones, with 90% seen just once and 6% to 7.5% held by the top ten. Germline values: CDR1 SGHAT, CDR2 FQNNGV. Trimming removed 3 bases at V and 0 bases at J, with 5 bases between. This CDR3 has 14 amino acids. The receptor was isolated from a man between 18 and 35 years old with active or convalescent COVID-19. The specimen sequenced was peripheral blood. The chain links TRBV11-2 to TRBJ1-4, with D hard to call. The CDR3 DNA reads TGTGCCAGCAGCTTTTCCTCAACTAATGAAAAACTGTTTTTT. Amino acids: CASSFSSTNEKLFF.